A single sample is the source of the 23 T cell receptor beta chains below, sequenced in a study of PD-L1 blockade in urothelial cancer. The repertoire was sequenced with immunoSEQ multiplex PCR; TCRdb's copy has only in-frame clones and lacks some. The sample includes some 79,000 clones, roughly 82% seen only once; the top ten take 8% to 9.5%. The material sequenced was PBMCs, taken around atezolizumab (anti-PD-L1) treatment. Source of these receptors: a man aged 65-85 years with urothelial cancer.

The chain has TRBV6-1 and TRBJ2-3, with TRBD2 matching 11 bases. Germline V gives CDR1 MNHNS, CDR2 SASEGT. This CDR3 region has 15 residues. V trimming: 5 bases; J trimming: 4 bases; junction bases outside the gene matches: 5. The CDR3 loop reads CASSNVAGGPDTQYF. For the CDR3, the DNA is TGTGCCAGCAGTAATGTAGCGGGGGGGCCAGATACGCAGTATTTT.

This chain connects TRBV25-1 to TRBJ1-2; 7 nucleotides agree with TRBD1. CDR1 MGHDK and CDR2 SYGVNS come from the germline V gene. This CDR3 spans 12 amino acids. The trim removed 4 bases at V and 5 bases at J, leaving 1 base unmatched. CDR3 protein: CASSVGQYGYTF. The CDR3 DNA reads as TGTGCCAGCAGTGTGGGACAGTATGGCTACACCTTC.

In this sample, this clone turned up once. The chain combines TRBV6-6 with TRBJ2-2; D is perhaps TRBD2 (6 bases). CDR1 and CDR2 (germline): MNHNY, SVGAGI (reference sequence). The CDR3 totals 13 residues. V shed 6 bases and J shed 6 bases, with 11 bases lying between them. CDR3 protein: CASSPTSSGELFF. Written as DNA, the CDR3 is TGTGCCAGCAGCCCGACTAGTTCCGGGGAGCTGTTTTTT.

The J gene is TRBJ1-1, the V gene TRBV5-4; perhaps TRBD1 as D (5 bases). From germline, CDR1 is SGHNT and CDR2 YYREEE (reference sequence). The ends were cut back, 1 base at V and 1 base at J, with 8 bases in the middle. There are 14 residues in the CDR3. The CDR3 loop is CASSLPGGNTEAFF. The CDR3 coding sequence is TGTGCCAGCAGCTTGCCGGGGGGGAACACTGAAGCTTTCTTT. Full variable domain (rest looked up from reference TRBV5-4 and TRBJ1-1): ETGVTQSPTHLIKTRGQQVTLRCSSQSGHNTVSWYQQALGQGPQFIFQYYREEENGRGNFPPRFSGLQFPNYSSELNVNALELDDSALYLCASSLPGGNTEAFFGQGTRLTVV.

The chain recombines TRBV27 with TRBJ2-2; possible D gene TRBD1, 6 bases. In germline, CDR1 is MNHEY, CDR2 SMNVEV (reference sequence). Trimming cost V 7 bases and J 6 bases, with 18 bases left between them. The CDR3 covers 15 residues. The CDR3: CASTQGTKSAGELFF. The CDR3, as DNA: TGTGCCAGCACCCAGGGGACAAAATCCGCCGGGGAGCTGTTTTTT.

The J gene is TRBJ1-5, the V gene TRBV6-5, with D uncertain. Germline assignment: CDR1 MNHEY and CDR2 SVGAGI. This CDR3 has 15 amino acids. Trimming stripped 0 bases from V and 3 bases from J, with 9 bases between. In nucleotides, the CDR3 is TGTGCCAGCAGTTACTCAGGAGGGAACAATCAGCCCCAGCATTTT. It is translated as CASSYSGGNNQPQHF.

The chain combines TRBV2 with TRBJ2-2; possibly TRBD2 for D (6 bases). This CDR3 region has 15 residues. Trimming left V 8 bases short and J 5 bases short, with 18 bases between. Germline-derived CDR1 and CDR2 are SNHLY and FYNNEI. Here the CDR3 DNA reads TGTGCCAGCGGAACGGGGACTGGGCCAACCGGGGAGCTGTTTTTT. It codes for CASGTGTGPTGELFF.

The V and J genes are TRBV5-1 and TRBJ2-7; 10 positions agree with TRBD1. Germline CDR1 reads SGHRS; CDR2 reads YFSETQ. Trimming took 4 bases from V and 1 from J; bases not matched to a gene: 5. The CDR3 is made up of 15 amino acids. CDR3 sequence: CASSPGTGVSYEQYF. The CDR3 DNA follows: TGCGCCAGCAGCCCCGGGACAGGGGTGTCCTACGAGCAGTACTTC.

This clone was seen only a few times. This sequence joins TRBV7-9 and TRBJ1-5, with TRBD1 identical over 7 bases. The germline V gene has CDR1 SEHNR and CDR2 FQNEAQ (reference sequence). Trimming removed 1 base from V and 5 bases from J; junction bases left unmatched: 8. The CDR3 spans 16 residues. The CDR3 bases are TGTGCCAGCAGCTTAGGGACCCGGGACAGTTATCAGCCCCAGCATTTT. Protein sequence: CASSLGTRDSYQPQHF.

The rearrangement joins TRBV18 to TRBJ2-7; 10 positions match TRBD2. This CDR3 has 17 residues. V shed 1 base, J shed 3 bases, and the junction held 9 bases outside the gene matches. Germline V CDR1 and CDR2: KGHSH, LQKENI. Written as DNA, the CDR3 is TGTGCCAGCTCACCACGTGGTCTAGCGGGGGTGTTCTACGAGCAGTACTTC. As protein: CASSPRGLAGVFYEQYF.

The V gene is TRBV7-2, the J gene TRBJ2-2; a weak D match, TRBD2 (6 bases). Germline loops: CDR1 SGHTA, CDR2 FQGNSA. The CDR3 is made up of 16 amino acids. V lost 5 bases and J 4 bases, leaving 17 bases between the germline ends. For the CDR3, the DNA is TGTGCCAGCAGCCCGTGGGGGAGGACTACCACCGGGGAGCTGTTTTTT. Its translation is CASSPWGRTTTGELFF.

The chain uses TRBV2 and TRBJ2-1; 11 bases map to TRBD2. Looked up from germline, CDR1 is SNHLY and CDR2 is FYNNEI. The CDR3 is 15 amino acids. V was clipped by 6 bases and J by 9 bases; unmatched bases: 10. The CDR3 spells CASSPTSGRDGEQFF. CDR3 bases: TGTGCCAGCAGCCCTACTAGCGGGAGAGACGGTGAGCAGTTCTTC.

V gene TRBV7-9 combines with J gene TRBJ2-1; TRBD1 agrees at 12 bases. Trimming cost V 5 bases and J 10 bases; bases outside gene matches: 6. Germline V lookup: CDR1 SEHNR, CDR2 FQNEAQ (reference sequence). This CDR3 has 14 amino acids. The CDR3 reads CASSPWDRGREQFF. CDR3 DNA: TGTGCCAGCAGCCCTTGGGACAGGGGGCGGGAGCAGTTCTTC.

V and J are TRBV6-5 and TRBJ2-7, with 10 bases matching TRBD1. CDR1 is MNHEY and CDR2 is SVGAGI in the germline V gene. J was trimmed by 2 bases and V by 6 bases; bases with no gene match: 4. The CDR3 is made up of 14 amino acids. CDR3 sequence reads: CASRTGGATYEQYF. The CDR3 nucleotides are TGTGCCAGCAGGACAGGGGGCGCAACCTACGAGCAGTACTTC.

Here the CDR3 reads CASSSGQGDTEAFF. CDR3 bases: TGTGCCAGCAGCTCTGGACAGGGAGACACTGAAGCTTTCTTT. This rearrangement joins TRBV11-3 to TRBJ1-1; 8 nucleotides match TRBD1. J was trimmed by 3 bases and V by 4 bases; bases with no gene match: 4. Germline-derived CDR1 and CDR2 are SGHNT and YENEEA. There are 14 residues in the CDR3.

This clone was detected only once. V and J are TRBV29-1 and TRBJ1-1; D remains unclear. CDR1 is SQVTM, CDR2 ANQGSEA, per germline. The CDR3 spans 12 residues. Trimming took 2 bases from V and 3 from J, leaving 7 bases between them. CDR3 sequence: CSVERQDTEAFF. CDR3 nucleotides: TGCAGCGTTGAACGGCAGGACACTGAAGCTTTCTTT.

This clone appeared many times. The chain joins TRBV27 to TRBJ2-1; a weak D match, TRBD2 (6 bases). The V gene's germline CDR1 is MNHEY and CDR2 SMNVEV (reference sequence). V was pared by 7 bases and J by 7 bases, with 14 bases between. The CDR3 is 13 amino acids. As DNA, the CDR3 is TGTGCCAGCAAGGGCGGGAATGAGAATGAGCAGTTCTTC. This codes for CASKGGNENEQFF.

This clone has a handful of counts. V is TRBV6-1 and J is TRBJ1-5; D is unclear. Trimming removed 2 bases from V and 3 bases from J, with 11 bases in between. This CDR3 is 15 amino acids long. Germline CDR1 and CDR2: MNHNS and SASEGT. The CDR3 coding sequence is TGTGCCAGCAGTGAACGGAGGGTTGACAATCAGCCCCAGCATTTT. Translation: CASSERRVDNQPQHF.

On this clone itself: The junction does not match germline at one end; this may be a read error. The chain links TRBV11-1 to TRBJ1-1; TRBD1 aligns across 8 bases. This CDR3 is built from 14 residues. Germline V CDR1 and CDR2: SGHAT, FQDESV (reference sequence). CDR3 bases: TGTGCCAGCAGTTTAGACAGGGGCAACACTGAAGCTTTCTTT. Translating gives CASSLDRGNTEAFF.

This chain links TRBV2 with TRBJ2-5; TRBD2 is a possible D gene (6 bases). Germline V lookup: CDR1 SNHLY, CDR2 FYNNEI. The V and J ends lost 5 bases and 2 bases respectively, with 18 bases between them. This CDR3 has 16 residues. The CDR3 bases are TGTGCCAGCAGTTCACCCGGGGTTAGCGGACAAGAGACCCAGTACTTC. It yields the protein CASSSPGVSGQETQYF.

The chain links TRBV11-2 to TRBJ1-1; tentatively, D is TRBD1 (5 bases). CDR3 size: 15 residues. The V end was cut by 5 bases, the J end by 1 base, with 14 bases between. Germline assignment: CDR1 SGHAT and CDR2 FQNNGV. CDR3 DNA: TGTGCCAGCAGCGCCCCCGGGACTGGGAACACTGAAGCTTTCTTT. Its protein product is CASSAPGTGNTEAFF.

This chain links TRBV9 with TRBJ1-4, with 7 bases aligning to TRBD1. There are 15 residues in the CDR3. Germline V CDR1 and CDR2: SGDLS, YYNGEE. V lost 3 bases, J lost 2 bases, and 4 bases stayed unmatched. CDR3 sequence: CASSARGSTNEKLFF. The CDR3 nucleotides are TGTGCCAGCAGCGCCAGGGGGAGTACTAATGAAAAACTGTTTTTT.

This chain connects TRBV6-5 to TRBJ1-1, with a tentative D call TRBD1 (6 bases). In germline, CDR1 is MNHEY, CDR2 SVGAGI. There are 14 residues in the CDR3. With 2 bases removed from V and 1 base from J, the gap between germline ends came to 8 bases. The CDR3 is CASSYKGQNTEAFF. The DNA for the CDR3 is TGTGCCAGCAGTTACAAGGGACAGAACACTGAAGCTTTCTTT.